A single sample gave rise to the 26 T cell receptor beta chains below, sequenced in a study of beta chain features in type 1 diabetes. Isolated RNA was reverse transcribed in full, so expressed TCRB transcripts were sequenced. Assay used: immunoSEQ multiplex PCR; TCRdb lists only in-frame clones, some missing. Of 150,000 or so clones in the sample, nearly 9.5% were seen once. Input material: central memory CD4+ T cells from blood. These receptors all stem from a man aged 18 to 35 in good health.

A few counts support this clone. The CDR3 region has the DNA TGTGCCAGCAGCTTGGCCGGGACAGCAATTGGCTACACCTTC. It encodes CASSLAGTAIGYTF. The V call is TRBV7-2, the J call TRBJ1-2; TRBD1 aligns across 7 bases. Germline values: CDR1 SGHTA, CDR2 FQGNSA. The CDR3 is made up of 14 amino acids. The ends lost 3 bases at V and 7 bases at J; junction bases unmatched: 8.

Only a few counts were recorded for this clone. The chain couples TRBV2 to TRBJ1-6; D possibly corresponds to TRBD1 (5 bases). This CDR3 region has 14 residues. Germline CDR1 is SNHLY and CDR2 is FYNNEI. The V and J ends lost 5 bases and 6 bases respectively, with 11 bases between them. CDR3 protein: CASSYTGPNSPLHF. CDR3 nucleotides: TGTGCCAGCAGTTATACAGGCCCTAATTCACCCCTCCACTTT.

This clone turned up a few times. The rearrangement links TRBV6-6 to TRBJ2-7; D is uncertain. The germline V gene encodes CDR1 MNHNY and CDR2 SVGAGI (reference sequence). The length of the CDR3 is 13 residues. With 0 bases removed from V and 6 bases from J, the gap between germline ends came to 9 bases. The CDR3 spells CASSYSETGEQYF. CDR3 in DNA: TGTGCCAGCAGTTACTCGGAGACCGGCGAGCAGTACTTC.

The V and J genes are TRBV7-2 and TRBJ2-4, with a possible D match to TRBD2 (5 bases). The CDR3 runs to 15 residues. CDR1 and CDR2 from the germline V gene are SGHTA and FQGNSA. Trimming removed 4 bases from V and 7 bases from J, with 17 bases in between. CDR3 region: CASSSSSGPNNIQYF. The CDR3 DNA reads TGTGCCAGCAGCTCGTCAAGCGGACCAAACAACATTCAGTACTTC.

J is TRBJ2-3 and V is TRBV7-2; TRBD1 might be the D (6 bases). This CDR3 has 13 residues. V lost 1 base to trimming and J lost 14 bases, with 16 bases between them. CDR1 SGHTA and CDR2 FQGNSA come from the germline V gene. CDR3 DNA: TGTGCCAGCAGCTTAGGGATGGGGACATCACTGTATTTT. This gives the protein CASSLGMGTSLYF.

The CDR3 DNA reads TGTGCCAGCAGCTTAGGGGCGGGGGGGTCCTACAATGAGCAGTTCTTC. Protein: CASSLGAGGSYNEQFF. The V call is TRBV5-4, the J call TRBJ2-1, with 9 bases that match TRBD2. The CDR3 is 16 residues long. Germline V gives CDR1 SGHNT, CDR2 YYREEE (reference sequence). V dropped 2 bases and J dropped 1; count of bases not matched to a gene: 4. Full variable domain (outside the CDR3, taken from reference TRBV5-4 and TRBJ2-1): ETGVTQSPTHLIKTRGQQVTLRCSSQSGHNTVSWYQQALGQGPQFIFQYYREEENGRGNFPPRFSGLQFPNYSSELNVNALELDDSALYLCASSLGAGGSYNEQFFGPGTRLTVL.

The chain has TRBV5-1 and TRBJ2-7; 9 bases match TRBD1. The junction had 7 bases not matched to a gene; V was cut back by 4 bases and J by 8 bases. This CDR3 spans 13 amino acids. Germline CDR1 and CDR2: SGHRS and YFSETQ. Here the CDR3 reads CASSVQQGAKQYF. The CDR3 DNA reads TGCGCCAGCAGCGTCCAACAGGGGGCAAAGCAGTACTTC.

The rearrangement uses TRBV6-6 and TRBJ2-5, with TRBD2 identical over 8 bases. After removal of 7 bases from V and 5 bases from J, the junction contained 9 bases not matched to a gene. Germline lookup yields CDR1 MNHNY and CDR2 SVGAGI (reference sequence). The CDR3 runs 14 residues. CDR3: CASNLSGGSETQYF. Here the CDR3 DNA reads TGTGCCAGCAACCTCAGCGGGGGTAGTGAGACCCAGTACTTC.

The chain is built from TRBV6-5 and TRBJ1-2; possibly TRBD1 for D (6 bases). This CDR3 is built from 13 residues. Germline V gene lookup returns CDR1 MNHEY and CDR2 SVGAGI. V shed 8 bases and J shed 5 bases, with 15 bases lying between them. CDR3 sequence: CASSTQGRYGYTF. The CDR3 nucleotides read TGTGCCAGCTCCACACAGGGTCGGTATGGCTACACCTTC.

The V and J genes are TRBV28 and TRBJ2-7; 7 bases map to TRBD1. With 4 bases clipped from V and 7 bases from J, the junction kept 10 bases outside the gene matches. Germline CDR1 MDHEN, CDR2 SYDVKM. The CDR3 is made up of 14 amino acids. Here the CDR3 DNA reads TGTGCCAGCAGTTCGGGTACAGGGGCTTGGGAGCAGTACTTC. Translation: CASSSGTGAWEQYF.

This clone was found a few times. This chain links TRBV5-1 with TRBJ2-3; TRBD2 agrees at 7 bases. With V trimmed by 7 bases and J by 0 bases, 11 bases remained unmatched. This CDR3 has 16 residues. CDR1 is SGHRS, CDR2 YFSETQ, per germline. The CDR3 sequence: CASSGQAGSSTDTQYF. DNA for the CDR3: TGCGCCAGCTCCGGGCAAGCGGGGTCTAGCACAGATACGCAGTATTTT.

This chain links TRBV14 with TRBJ1-4, with D unclear. CDR1 and CDR2 (germline): SGHDN, FVKESK. The V gene lost 0 bases and the J gene lost 5 bases, with 13 bases spanning the gap. The CDR3 has 16 residues. The CDR3 spells CASSQDPPERNEKLFF. The CDR3 DNA sequence: TGTGCCAGCAGCCAAGATCCGCCAGAAAGAAATGAAAAACTGTTTTTT.

The chain couples TRBV27 to TRBJ2-7; the match to TRBD1 covers 7 bases. The trim removed 4 bases at V and 3 bases at J, leaving 9 bases unmatched. Germline V gene data show CDR1 as MNHEY and CDR2 as SMNVEV (reference sequence). This CDR3 contains 15 residues. The chain's CDR3 is CASSSRTGLLYEQYF. The CDR3 nucleotides read TGTGCCAGCAGTTCGCGGACAGGCCTACTCTACGAGCAGTACTTC.

This clone showed up just a few times. The gene calls are TRBV6-5 and TRBJ2-4, with 8 bases matching TRBD1. Germline V gives CDR1 MNHEY, CDR2 SVGAGI. V dropped 6 bases and J dropped 6; count of bases not matched to a gene: 10. CDR3 length: 15 amino acids. The CDR3 protein is CASSPRTGTGNIQYF. CDR3 nucleotides: TGTGCCAGCAGCCCTAGGACAGGGACGGGAAACATTCAGTACTTC.

This clone was recorded a few times. The genes are TRBV7-6 and TRBJ2-1, with D possibly being TRBD1 (5 bases). The CDR3 has 15 residues. Germline lookup yields CDR1 SGHVS and CDR2 FNYEAQ. V lost 6 bases, J lost 0 bases, and 12 bases lay in between. In DNA form, the CDR3 reads TGTGCCAGCAGTTTACAGGTTCTCTCCTACAATGAGCAGTTCTTC. This codes for CASSLQVLSYNEQFF.

The J gene is TRBJ1-2, the V gene TRBV28; a weak D match, TRBD1 (5 bases). Trimming took off 5 bases at V and 4 bases at J, with 11 bases between the two ends. Germline assignment: CDR1 MDHEN and CDR2 SYDVKM. The CDR3 contains 13 residues. The CDR3 DNA is TGTGCCAGCAGTACAGACAGACCCTATGGCTACACCTTC. Translation gives CASSTDRPYGYTF.

This clone was picked up a small number of times. This sequence joins TRBV4-1 and TRBJ2-1; 16 nucleotides line up with TRBD2. Per germline, CDR1 MGHRA and CDR2 YSYEKL. This CDR3 comprises 18 residues. Trimming cost V 3 bases and J 6 bases; bases outside gene matches: 8. The CDR3 DNA reads TGCGCCAGCAGCCAGGGACTAGCGGGGGGGCTCGGTTCCAATGAGCAGTTCTTC. Its protein is CASSQGLAGGLGSNEQFF.

The CDR3 coding sequence is TGTGCCAGCACCCGATCCCCGGACACTGAAGCTTTCTTT. Encoded protein: CASTRSPDTEAFF. The V gene is TRBV27, the J gene TRBJ1-1; no reliable D call. This CDR3 has 13 residues. V was pared by 7 bases and J by 3 bases, with 12 bases between. Germline V gene sequence: CDR1 MNHEY, CDR2 SMNVEV (reference sequence).

This chain joins TRBV7-2 and TRBJ2-5; 9 positions agree with TRBD2. The CDR3 totals 16 residues. Trimming cost V 1 base and J 5 bases; bases outside gene matches: 8. Germline V lookup: CDR1 SGHTA, CDR2 FQGNSA. The CDR3 loop reads CASSLVRLAGTETQYF. The CDR3 DNA follows: TGTGCCAGCAGCTTAGTTAGGCTAGCGGGGACCGAGACCCAGTACTTC. Full variable domain (missing parts from reference TRBV7-2 and TRBJ2-5): GAGVSQSPSNKVTEKGKDVELRCDPISGHTALYWYRQSLGQGLEFLIYFQGNSAPDKSGLPSDRFSAERTGGSVSTLTIQRTQQEDSAVYLCASSLVRLAGTETQYFGPGTRLLVL.

This clone was detected only a few times. The chain combines TRBV10-1 with TRBJ2-3; possible D gene TRBD2, 7 bases. V dropped 5 bases and J dropped 2 bases, with 20 bases sitting between them. Per the germline V gene, CDR1 is WNHNN and CDR2 is SYGVQD (reference sequence). The CDR3 consists of 17 residues. DNA of the CDR3: TGCGCCAGCAGTCCCTCGACAGGTCGGGGGGCCACAGATACGCAGTATTTT. This sequence encodes CASSPSTGRGATDTQYF.

This clone was counted at least ten times. This sequence joins TRBV9 and TRBJ1-4; possible D gene TRBD1, 6 bases. The CDR3 is made up of 14 amino acids. Trimming took off 4 bases at V and 7 bases at J, with 14 bases between the two ends. The germline V gene has CDR1 SGDLS and CDR2 YYNGEE. Here the CDR3 DNA reads TGTGCCAGCAGCCCTGCAGGGGTGGGTGAAAAACTGTTTTTT. It is translated as CASSPAGVGEKLFF. The variable domain in full, with the rest retrieved from reference TRBV9 and TRBJ1-4, is DSGVTQTPKHLITATGQRVTLRCSPRSGDLSVYWYQQSLDQGLQFLIQYYNGEERAKGNILERFSAQQFPDLHSELNLSSLELGDSALYFCASSPAGVGEKLFFGSGTQLSVL.

This clone showed up just a few times. The chain is built from TRBV7-9 and TRBJ2-7, with TRBD2 matching over 7 bases. Losses at the gene ends were 3 bases for V and 2 bases for J; bases not matched to a gene: 4. Germline V gives CDR1 SEHNR, CDR2 FQNEAQ (reference sequence). CDR3 length: 14 residues. CDR3 coding DNA: TGTGCCAGCAGCTTTGGGCGGGAGACCTACGAGCAGTACTTC. Translation gives CASSFGRETYEQYF.

The V call is TRBV6-5, the J call TRBJ2-1, with D unresolved. The CDR3 totals 14 residues. Trimming left V 1 base short and J 0 bases short, with 4 bases between. Germline-derived CDR1 and CDR2 are MNHEY and SVGAGI. CDR3 sequence (DNA): TGTGCCAGCAGTTACTTCAGCTCCTACAATGAGCAGTTCTTC. Protein product: CASSYFSSYNEQFF.

This clone was seen a few times. This sequence joins TRBV27 and TRBJ2-1; 11 nucleotides line up with TRBD2. The CDR3 contains 15 residues. Germline CDR1 MNHEY, CDR2 SMNVEV (reference sequence). Trimming removed 6 bases from V and 5 bases from J; junction bases left unmatched: 6. The CDR3 DNA is TGTGCCAGCAGGCTGACTAGCGGGGTAAACAATGAGCAGTTCTTC. It encodes CASRLTSGVNNEQFF.

This clone was seen a few times. The sample holds other DNA sequences that translate to the same CDR3. V gene TRBV18 combines with J gene TRBJ2-6, with D perhaps matching TRBD2 (6 bases). Trimming took 3 bases from V and 4 from J, leaving 13 bases between them. Germline V gives CDR1 KGHSH, CDR2 LQKENI. The CDR3 is made up of 16 amino acids. The CDR3: CASSPNRGTGANVLTF. The DNA of the CDR3 is TGTGCCAGCTCACCCAACCGGGGGACCGGGGCCAACGTCCTGACTTTC.

This clone was seen a single time. The chain links TRBV7-2 to TRBJ2-4; 8 bases line up with TRBD1. The germline gives CDR1 SGHTA, CDR2 FQGNSA. This CDR3 has 17 residues. The V and J ends lost 3 bases and 0 bases, in that order; junction bases with no gene match: 7. The CDR3 spells CASSFAGQDLAKNIQYF. The CDR3 DNA sequence: TGTGCCAGCAGCTTCGCGGGACAGGACTTAGCCAAAAACATTCAGTACTTC.